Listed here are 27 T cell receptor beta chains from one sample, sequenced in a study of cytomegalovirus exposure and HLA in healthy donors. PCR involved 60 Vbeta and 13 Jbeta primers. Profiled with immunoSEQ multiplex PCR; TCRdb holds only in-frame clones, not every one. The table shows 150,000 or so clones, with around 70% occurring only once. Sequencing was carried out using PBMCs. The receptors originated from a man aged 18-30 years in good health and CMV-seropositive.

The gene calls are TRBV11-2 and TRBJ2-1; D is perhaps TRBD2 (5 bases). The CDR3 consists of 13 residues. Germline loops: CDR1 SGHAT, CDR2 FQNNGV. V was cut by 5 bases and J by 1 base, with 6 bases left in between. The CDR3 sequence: CASSPGSYNEQFF. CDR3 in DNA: TGTGCCAGCAGCCCGGGGTCCTACAATGAGCAGTTCTTC. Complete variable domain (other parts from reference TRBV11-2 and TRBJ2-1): EAGVAQSPRYKIIEKRQSVAFWCNPISGHATLYWYQQILGQGPKLLIQFQNNGVVDDSQLPKDRFSAERLKGVDSTLKIQPAKLEDSAVYLCASSPGSYNEQFFGPGTRLTVL.

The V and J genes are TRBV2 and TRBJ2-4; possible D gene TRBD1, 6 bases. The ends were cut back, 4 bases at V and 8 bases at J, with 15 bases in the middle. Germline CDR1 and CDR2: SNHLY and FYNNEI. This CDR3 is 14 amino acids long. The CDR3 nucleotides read TGTGCCAGCAGTGGACGCAGGGGTGTCGACATTCAGTACTTC. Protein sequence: CASSGRRGVDIQYF.

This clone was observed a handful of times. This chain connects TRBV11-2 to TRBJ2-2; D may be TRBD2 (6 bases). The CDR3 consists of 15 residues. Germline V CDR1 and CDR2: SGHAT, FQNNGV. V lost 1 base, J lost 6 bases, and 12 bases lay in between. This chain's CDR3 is CASSLGQTSPGELFF. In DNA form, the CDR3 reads TGTGCCAGCAGCTTAGGACAGACTAGTCCCGGGGAGCTGTTTTTT. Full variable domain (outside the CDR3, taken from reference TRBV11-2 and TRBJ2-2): EAGVAQSPRYKIIEKRQSVAFWCNPISGHATLYWYQQILGQGPKLLIQFQNNGVVDDSQLPKDRFSAERLKGVDSTLKIQPAKLEDSAVYLCASSLGQTSPGELFFGEGSRLTVL.

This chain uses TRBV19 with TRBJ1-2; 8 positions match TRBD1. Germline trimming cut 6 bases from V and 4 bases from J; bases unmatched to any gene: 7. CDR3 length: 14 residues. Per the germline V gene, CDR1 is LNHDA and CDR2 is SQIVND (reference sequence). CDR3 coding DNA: TGTGCCAGTAGCTCAGGGGGCACCTTCTATGGCTACACCTTC. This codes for CASSSGGTFYGYTF. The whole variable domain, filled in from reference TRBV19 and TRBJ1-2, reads DGGITQSPKYLFRKEGQNVTLSCEQNLNHDAMYWYRQDPGQGLRLIYYSQIVNDFQKGDIAEGYSVSREKKESFPLTVTSAQKNPTAFYLCASSSGGTFYGYTFGSGTRLTVV.

The CDR3 coding sequence is TGTGCCAGCAGCTTAGATTCGACAGGGAACTATGGCTACACCTTC. It is translated as CASSLDSTGNYGYTF. This sequence joins TRBV7-2 and TRBJ1-2, with TRBD1 matching over 7 bases. Per germline, CDR1 SGHTA and CDR2 FQGNSA. The CDR3 is 15 residues long. The trim removed 1 base at V and 2 bases at J, leaving 4 bases unmatched.

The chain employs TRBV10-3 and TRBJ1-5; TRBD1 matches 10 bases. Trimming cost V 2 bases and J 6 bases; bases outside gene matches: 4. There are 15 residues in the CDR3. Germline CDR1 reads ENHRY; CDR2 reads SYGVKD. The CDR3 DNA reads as TGTGCCATCAGTGAGGGACAGGGGGTTGGTCAGCCCCAGCATTTT. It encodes CAISEGQGVGQPQHF.

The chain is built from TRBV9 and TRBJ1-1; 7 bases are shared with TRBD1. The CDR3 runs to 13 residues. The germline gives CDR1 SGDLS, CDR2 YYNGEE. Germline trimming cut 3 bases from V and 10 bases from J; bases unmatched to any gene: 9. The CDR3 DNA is TGTGCCAGCAGCGCGGCCACAGGGGCGGGAGCTTTCTTT. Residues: CASSAATGAGAFF.

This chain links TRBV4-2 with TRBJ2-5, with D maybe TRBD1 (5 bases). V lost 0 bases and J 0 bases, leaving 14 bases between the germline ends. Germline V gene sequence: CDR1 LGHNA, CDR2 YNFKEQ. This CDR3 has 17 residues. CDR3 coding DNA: TGTGCCAGCAGCCAAGACCCCCCAGGGCGGAACCAAGAGACCCAGTACTTC. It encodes CASSQDPPGRNQETQYF.

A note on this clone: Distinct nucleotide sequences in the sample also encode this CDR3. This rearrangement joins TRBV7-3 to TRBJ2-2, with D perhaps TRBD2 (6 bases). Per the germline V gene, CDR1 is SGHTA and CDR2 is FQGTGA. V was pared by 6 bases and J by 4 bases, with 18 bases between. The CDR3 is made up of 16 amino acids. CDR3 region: CASSLGLAAGTGELFF. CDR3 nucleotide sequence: TGTGCCAGCAGTTTGGGACTGGCGGCGGGCACCGGGGAGCTGTTTTTT.

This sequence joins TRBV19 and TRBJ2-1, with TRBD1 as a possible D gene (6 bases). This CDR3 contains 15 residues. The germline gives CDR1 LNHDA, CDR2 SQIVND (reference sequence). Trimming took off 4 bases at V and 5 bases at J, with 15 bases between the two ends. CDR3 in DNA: TGTGCCAGTAGTAGTCAGGGGCACACGAACAATGAGCAGTTCTTC. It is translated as CASSSQGHTNNEQFF. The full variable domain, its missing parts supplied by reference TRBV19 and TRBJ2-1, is DGGITQSPKYLFRKEGQNVTLSCEQNLNHDAMYWYRQDPGQGLRLIYYSQIVNDFQKGDIAEGYSVSREKKESFPLTVTSAQKNPTAFYLCASSSQGHTNNEQFFGPGTRLTVL.

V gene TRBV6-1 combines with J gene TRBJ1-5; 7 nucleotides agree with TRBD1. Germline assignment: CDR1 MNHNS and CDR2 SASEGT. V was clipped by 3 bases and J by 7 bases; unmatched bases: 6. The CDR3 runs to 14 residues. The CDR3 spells CASSDDPGGQPQHF. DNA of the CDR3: TGTGCCAGCAGTGACGACCCAGGGGGGCAGCCCCAGCATTTT.

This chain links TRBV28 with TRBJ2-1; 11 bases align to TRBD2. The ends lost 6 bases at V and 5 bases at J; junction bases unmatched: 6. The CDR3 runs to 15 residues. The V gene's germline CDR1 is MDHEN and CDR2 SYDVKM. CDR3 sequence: CASRITSGRNNEQFF. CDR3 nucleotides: TGTGCCAGCAGGATAACTAGCGGGAGAAACAATGAGCAGTTCTTC.

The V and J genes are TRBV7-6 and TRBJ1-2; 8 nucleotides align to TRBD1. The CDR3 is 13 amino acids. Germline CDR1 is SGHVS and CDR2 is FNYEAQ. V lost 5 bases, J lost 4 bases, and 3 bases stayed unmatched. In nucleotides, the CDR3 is TGTGCCAGCAGCCCGGGACAGGCCTATGGCTACACCTTC. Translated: CASSPGQAYGYTF.

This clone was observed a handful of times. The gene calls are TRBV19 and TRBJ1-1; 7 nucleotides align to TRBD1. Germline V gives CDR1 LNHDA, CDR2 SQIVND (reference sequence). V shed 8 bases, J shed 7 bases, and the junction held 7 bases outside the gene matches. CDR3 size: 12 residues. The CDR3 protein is CASGGQLLEAFF. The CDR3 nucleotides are TGTGCCAGTGGGGGACAGTTGCTTGAAGCTTTCTTT. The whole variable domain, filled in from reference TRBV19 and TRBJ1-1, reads DGGITQSPKYLFRKEGQNVTLSCEQNLNHDAMYWYRQDPGQGLRLIYYSQIVNDFQKGDIAEGYSVSREKKESFPLTVTSAQKNPTAFYLCASGGQLLEAFFGQGTRLTVV.

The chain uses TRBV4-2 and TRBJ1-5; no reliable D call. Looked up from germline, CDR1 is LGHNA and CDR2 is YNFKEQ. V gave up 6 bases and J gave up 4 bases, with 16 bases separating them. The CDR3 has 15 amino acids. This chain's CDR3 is CASSLLEVPNQPQHF. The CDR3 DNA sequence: TGTGCCAGCAGTCTTCTGGAGGTTCCGAATCAGCCCCAGCATTTT.

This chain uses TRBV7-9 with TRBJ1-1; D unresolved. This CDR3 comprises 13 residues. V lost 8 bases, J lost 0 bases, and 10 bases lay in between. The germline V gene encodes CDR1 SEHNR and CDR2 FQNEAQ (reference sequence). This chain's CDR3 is CASLLSMNTEAFF. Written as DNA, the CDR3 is TGTGCCAGCTTACTATCAATGAACACTGAAGCTTTCTTT.

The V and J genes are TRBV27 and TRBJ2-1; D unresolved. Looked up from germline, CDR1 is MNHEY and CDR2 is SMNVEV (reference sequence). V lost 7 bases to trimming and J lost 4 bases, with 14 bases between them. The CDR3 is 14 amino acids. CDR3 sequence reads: CASTPSENYNEQFF. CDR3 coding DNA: TGTGCCAGCACCCCCTCTGAGAATTACAATGAGCAGTTCTTC.

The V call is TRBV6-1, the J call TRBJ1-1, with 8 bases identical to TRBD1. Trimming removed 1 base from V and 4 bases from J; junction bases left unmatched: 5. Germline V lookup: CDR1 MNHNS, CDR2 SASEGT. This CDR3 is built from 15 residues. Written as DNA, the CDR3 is TGTGCCAGCAGTGAAGGGACAGGGATATCCACTGAAGCTTTCTTT. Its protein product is CASSEGTGISTEAFF.

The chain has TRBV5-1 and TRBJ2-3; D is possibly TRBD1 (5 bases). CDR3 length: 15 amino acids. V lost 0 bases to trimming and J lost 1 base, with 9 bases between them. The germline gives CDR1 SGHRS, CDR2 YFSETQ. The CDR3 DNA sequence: TGCGCCAGCAGCTTGGAAGGGGAAGGCACAGATACGCAGTATTTT. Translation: CASSLEGEGTDTQYF.

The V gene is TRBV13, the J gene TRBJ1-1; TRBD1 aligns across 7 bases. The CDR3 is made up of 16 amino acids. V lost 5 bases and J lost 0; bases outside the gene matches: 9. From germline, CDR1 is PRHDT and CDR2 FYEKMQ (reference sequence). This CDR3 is CASSPRQGWMNTEAFF. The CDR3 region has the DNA TGTGCCAGCAGCCCTCGACAGGGATGGATGAACACTGAAGCTTTCTTT.

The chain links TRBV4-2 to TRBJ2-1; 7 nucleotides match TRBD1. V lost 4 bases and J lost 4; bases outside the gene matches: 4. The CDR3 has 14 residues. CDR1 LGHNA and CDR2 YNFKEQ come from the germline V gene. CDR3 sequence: CASSRAGGYNEQFF. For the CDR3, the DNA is TGTGCCAGCAGCCGGGCAGGGGGATACAATGAGCAGTTCTTC.

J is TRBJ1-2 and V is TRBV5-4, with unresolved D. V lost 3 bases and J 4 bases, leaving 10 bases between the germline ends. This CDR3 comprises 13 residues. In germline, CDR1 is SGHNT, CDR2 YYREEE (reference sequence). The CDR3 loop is CASSSEDFYGYTF. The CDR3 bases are TGTGCCAGCAGCTCCGAGGACTTCTATGGCTACACCTTC.

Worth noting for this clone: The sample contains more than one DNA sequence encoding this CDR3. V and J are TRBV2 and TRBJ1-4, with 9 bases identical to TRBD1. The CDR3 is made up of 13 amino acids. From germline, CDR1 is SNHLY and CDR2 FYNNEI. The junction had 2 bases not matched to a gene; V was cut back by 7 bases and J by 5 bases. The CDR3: CASTGTGNEKLFF. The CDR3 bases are TGTGCCAGCACTGGGACAGGGAATGAAAAACTGTTTTTT. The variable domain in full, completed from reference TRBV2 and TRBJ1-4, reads EPEVTQTPSHQVTQMGQEVILRCVPISNHLYFYWYRQILGQKVEFLVSFYNNEISEKSEIFDDQFSVERPDGSNFTLKIRSTKLEDSAMYFCASTGTGNEKLFFGSGTQLSVL.

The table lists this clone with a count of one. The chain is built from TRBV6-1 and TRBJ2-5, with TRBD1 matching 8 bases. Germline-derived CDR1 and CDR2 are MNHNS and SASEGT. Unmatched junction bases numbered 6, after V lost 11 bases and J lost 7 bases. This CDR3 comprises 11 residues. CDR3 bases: TGTGCCGGCGGACAGGGCGGGACCCAGTACTTC. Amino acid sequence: CAGGQGGTQYF.

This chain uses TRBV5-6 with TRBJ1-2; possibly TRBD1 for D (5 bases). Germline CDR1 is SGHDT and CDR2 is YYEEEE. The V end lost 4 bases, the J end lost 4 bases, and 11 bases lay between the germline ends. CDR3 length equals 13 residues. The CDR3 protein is CASSPEGSYGYTF. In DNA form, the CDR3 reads TGTGCCAGCAGCCCGGAGGGGTCCTATGGCTACACCTTC.

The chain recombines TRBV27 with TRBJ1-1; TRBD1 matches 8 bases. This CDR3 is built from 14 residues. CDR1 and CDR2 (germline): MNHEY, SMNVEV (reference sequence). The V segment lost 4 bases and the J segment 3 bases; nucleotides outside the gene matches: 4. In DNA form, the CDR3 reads TGTGCCAGCAGTTCAACAGGGGGGTACACTGAAGCTTTCTTT. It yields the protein CASSSTGGYTEAFF.

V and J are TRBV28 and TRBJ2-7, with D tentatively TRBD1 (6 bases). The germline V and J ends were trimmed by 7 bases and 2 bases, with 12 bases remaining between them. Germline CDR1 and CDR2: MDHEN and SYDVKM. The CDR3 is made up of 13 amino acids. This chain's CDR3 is CASTQQGTYEQYV. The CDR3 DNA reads TGTGCCAGCACTCAACAGGGCACCTACGAGCAGTACGTC.